This T cell receptor (beta chain) was sequenced for a study of blood T cell repertoires in COVID-19. Assay: immunoSEQ multiplex PCR; the TCRdb copy retains only in-frame clones and omits some. The sample consists of approximately 210,000 clones, approximately 90% of them appearing once. CDR1 is MNHEY and CDR2 is SMNVEV in the germline V gene (reference sequence). This CDR3 comprises 15 residues. V was pared by 6 bases and J by 2 bases, with 8 bases of the junction left unmatched. This TCR was recovered from a man between 65 and 85 years old with acute or convalescent COVID-19. Sequencing was done on a sample of peripheral blood. The chain has TRBV27 and TRBJ2-7; 9 nucleotides agree with TRBD2. The CDR3 nucleotides read TGTGCCAGCAGGCGAACTAGCGGGTACCCCTACGAGCAGTACTTC. It is translated as CASRRTSGYPYEQYF.